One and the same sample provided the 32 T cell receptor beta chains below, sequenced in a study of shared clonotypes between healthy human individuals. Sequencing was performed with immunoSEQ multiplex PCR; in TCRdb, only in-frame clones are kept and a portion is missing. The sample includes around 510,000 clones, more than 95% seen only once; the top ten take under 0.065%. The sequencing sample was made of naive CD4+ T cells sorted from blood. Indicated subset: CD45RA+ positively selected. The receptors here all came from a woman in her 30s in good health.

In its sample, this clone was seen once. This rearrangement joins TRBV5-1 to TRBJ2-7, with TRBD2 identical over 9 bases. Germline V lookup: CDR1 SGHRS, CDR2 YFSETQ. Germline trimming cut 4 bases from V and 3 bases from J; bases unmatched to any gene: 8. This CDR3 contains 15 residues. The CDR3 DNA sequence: TGCGCCAGCAGCCTCCGACTAGCGGAGAGCTACGAGCAGTACTTC. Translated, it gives CASSLRLAESYEQYF.

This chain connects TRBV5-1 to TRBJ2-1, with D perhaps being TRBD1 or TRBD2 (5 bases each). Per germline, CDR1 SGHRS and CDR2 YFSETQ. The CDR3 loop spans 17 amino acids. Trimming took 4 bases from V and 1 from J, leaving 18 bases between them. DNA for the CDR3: TGCGCCAGCAGCCTCCTCCCTTGGGACGGATCCTACAATGAGCAGTTCTTC. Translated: CASSLLPWDGSYNEQFF.

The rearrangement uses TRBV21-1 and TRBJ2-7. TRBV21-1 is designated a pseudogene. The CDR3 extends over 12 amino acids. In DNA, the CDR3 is TGTGCCAGCAGCAAAAGACCATACGAGCAGTACTTC. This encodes CASSKRPYEQYF.

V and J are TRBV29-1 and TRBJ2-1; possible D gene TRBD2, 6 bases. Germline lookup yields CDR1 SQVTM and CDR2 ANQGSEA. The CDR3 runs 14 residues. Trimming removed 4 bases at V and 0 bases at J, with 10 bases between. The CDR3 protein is CSVGSGSSYNEQFF. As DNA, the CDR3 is TGCAGCGTTGGGTCCGGGAGCTCCTACAATGAGCAGTTCTTC.

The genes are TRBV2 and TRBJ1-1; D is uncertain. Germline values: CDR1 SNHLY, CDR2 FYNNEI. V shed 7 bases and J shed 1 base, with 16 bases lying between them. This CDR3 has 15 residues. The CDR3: CASMEVRARNTEAFF. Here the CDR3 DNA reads TGTGCCAGCATGGAGGTTCGGGCCAGGAACACTGAAGCTTTCTTT.

CDR3 sequence (DNA): TGTGCCAGCAGTGAGTGGGGTGTGGTTGAAAAACTGTTTTTT. Its protein is CASSEWGVVEKLFF. V usage is TRBV2 and J usage is TRBJ1-4; the D is unclear. V lost 3 bases and J lost 7, with 12 bases in between. The CDR3 runs 14 residues. The germline V gene has CDR1 SNHLY and CDR2 FYNNEI.

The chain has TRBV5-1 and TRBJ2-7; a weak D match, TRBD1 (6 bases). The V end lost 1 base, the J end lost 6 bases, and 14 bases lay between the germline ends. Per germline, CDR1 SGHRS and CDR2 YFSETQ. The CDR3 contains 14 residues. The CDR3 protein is CASSLRDTGREQYF. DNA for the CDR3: TGCGCCAGCAGCTTGAGGGACACAGGGCGCGAGCAGTACTTC.

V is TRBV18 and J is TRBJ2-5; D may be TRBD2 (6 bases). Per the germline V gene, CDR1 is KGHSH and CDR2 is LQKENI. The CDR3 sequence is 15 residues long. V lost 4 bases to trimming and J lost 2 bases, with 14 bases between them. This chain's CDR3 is CASSLGTPAQETQYF. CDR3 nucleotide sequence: TGTGCCAGCTCACTCGGGACTCCCGCACAAGAGACCCAGTACTTC.

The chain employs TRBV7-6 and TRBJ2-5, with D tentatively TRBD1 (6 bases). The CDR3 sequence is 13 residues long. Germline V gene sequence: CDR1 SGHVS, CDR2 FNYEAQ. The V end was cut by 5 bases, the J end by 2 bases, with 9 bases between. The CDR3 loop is CASSRGQQETQYF. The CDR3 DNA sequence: TGTGCCAGCAGCCGTGGACAGCAAGAGACCCAGTACTTC.

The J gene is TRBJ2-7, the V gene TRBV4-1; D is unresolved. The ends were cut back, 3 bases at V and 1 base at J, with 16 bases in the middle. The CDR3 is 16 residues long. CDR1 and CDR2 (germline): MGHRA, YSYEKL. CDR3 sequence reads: CASSQPTASKSYEQYF. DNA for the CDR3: TGCGCCAGCAGCCAGCCGACCGCCAGTAAGTCCTACGAGCAGTACTTC.

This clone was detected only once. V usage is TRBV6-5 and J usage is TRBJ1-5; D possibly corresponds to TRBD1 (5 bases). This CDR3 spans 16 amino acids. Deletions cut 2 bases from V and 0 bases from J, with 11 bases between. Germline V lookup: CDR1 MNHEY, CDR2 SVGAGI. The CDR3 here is CASSYGGLGSNQPQHF. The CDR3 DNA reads TGTGCCAGCAGTTACGGGGGGTTAGGTAGCAATCAGCCCCAGCATTTT.

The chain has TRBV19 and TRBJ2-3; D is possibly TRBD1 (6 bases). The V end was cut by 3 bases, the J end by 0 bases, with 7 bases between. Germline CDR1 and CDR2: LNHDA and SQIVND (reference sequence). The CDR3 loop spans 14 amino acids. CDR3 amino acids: CASSMGTSTDTQYF. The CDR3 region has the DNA TGTGCCAGTAGTATGGGGACAAGCACAGATACGCAGTATTTT.

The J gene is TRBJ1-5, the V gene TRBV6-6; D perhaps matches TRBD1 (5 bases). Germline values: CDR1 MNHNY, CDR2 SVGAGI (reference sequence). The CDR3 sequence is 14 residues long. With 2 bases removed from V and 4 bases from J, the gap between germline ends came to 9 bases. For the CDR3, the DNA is TGTGCCAGCAGTTACAAGGACACAAATCAGCCCCAGCATTTT. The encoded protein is CASSYKDTNQPQHF.

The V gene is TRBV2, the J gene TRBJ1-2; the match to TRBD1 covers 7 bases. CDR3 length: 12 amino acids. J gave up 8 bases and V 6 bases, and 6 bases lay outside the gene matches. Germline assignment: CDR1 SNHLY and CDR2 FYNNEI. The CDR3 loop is CASRGTGEGYTF. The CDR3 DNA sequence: TGTGCCAGCAGGGGCACAGGGGAAGGCTACACCTTC.

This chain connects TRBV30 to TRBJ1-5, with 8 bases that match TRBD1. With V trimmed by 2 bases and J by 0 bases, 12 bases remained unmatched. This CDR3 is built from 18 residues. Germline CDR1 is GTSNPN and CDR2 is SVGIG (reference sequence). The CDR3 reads CAWSMGDRTRASNQPQHF. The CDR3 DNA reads TGTGCCTGGAGTATGGGGGACAGGACGAGAGCTAGCAATCAGCCCCAGCATTTT.

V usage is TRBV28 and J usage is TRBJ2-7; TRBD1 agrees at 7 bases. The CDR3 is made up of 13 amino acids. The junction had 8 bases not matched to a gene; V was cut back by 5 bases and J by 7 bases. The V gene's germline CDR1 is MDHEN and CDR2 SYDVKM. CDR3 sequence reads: CASSPSTGSEQYF. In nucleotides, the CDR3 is TGTGCCAGCAGTCCATCGACAGGGTCAGAGCAGTACTTC.

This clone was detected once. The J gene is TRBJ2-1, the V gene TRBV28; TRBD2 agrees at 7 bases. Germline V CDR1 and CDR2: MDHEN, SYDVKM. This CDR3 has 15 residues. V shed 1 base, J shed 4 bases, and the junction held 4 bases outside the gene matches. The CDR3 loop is CASSLSGTTYNEQFF. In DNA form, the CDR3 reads TGTGCCAGCAGTTTATCCGGGACTACATACAATGAGCAGTTCTTC.

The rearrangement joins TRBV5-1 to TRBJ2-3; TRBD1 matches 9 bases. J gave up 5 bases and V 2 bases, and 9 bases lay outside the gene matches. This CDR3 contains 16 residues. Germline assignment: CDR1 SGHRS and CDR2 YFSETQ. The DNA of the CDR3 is TGCGCCAGCAGCTTACAGGGGGCCGAGGGAAAAGATACGCAGTATTTT. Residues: CASSLQGAEGKDTQYF.

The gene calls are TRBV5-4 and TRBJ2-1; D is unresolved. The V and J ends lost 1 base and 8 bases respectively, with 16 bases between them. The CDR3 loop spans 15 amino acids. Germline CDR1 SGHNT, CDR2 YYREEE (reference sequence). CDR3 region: CASSLLVLNNDEQFF. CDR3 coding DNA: TGTGCCAGCAGCTTGCTGGTTCTAAATAATGATGAGCAGTTCTTC.

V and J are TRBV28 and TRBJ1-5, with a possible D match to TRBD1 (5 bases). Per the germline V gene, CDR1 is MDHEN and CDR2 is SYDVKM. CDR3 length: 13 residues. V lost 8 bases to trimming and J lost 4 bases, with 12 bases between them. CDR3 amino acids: CASRGRLNQPQHF. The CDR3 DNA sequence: TGTGCCAGCCGGGGACGGCTAAATCAGCCCCAGCATTTT. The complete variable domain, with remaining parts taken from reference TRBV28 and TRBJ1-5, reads DVKVTQSSRYLVKRTGEKVFLECVQDMDHENMFWYRQDPGLGLRLIYFSYDVKMKEKGDIPEGYSVSREKKERFSLILESASTNQTSMYLCASRGRLNQPQHFGDGTRLSIL.

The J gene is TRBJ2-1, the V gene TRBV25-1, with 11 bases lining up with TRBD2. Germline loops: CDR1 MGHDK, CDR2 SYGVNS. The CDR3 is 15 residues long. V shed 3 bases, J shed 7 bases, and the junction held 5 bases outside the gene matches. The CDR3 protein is CASSDPGLAENEQFF. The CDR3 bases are TGTGCCAGCAGTGACCCGGGACTAGCGGAAAATGAGCAGTTCTTC.

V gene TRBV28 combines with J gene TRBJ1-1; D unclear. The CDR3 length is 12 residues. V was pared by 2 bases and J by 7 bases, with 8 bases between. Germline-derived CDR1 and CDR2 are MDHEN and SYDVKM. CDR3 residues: CASSLPGVEAFF. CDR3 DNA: TGTGCCAGCAGTTTACCCGGAGTTGAAGCTTTCTTT. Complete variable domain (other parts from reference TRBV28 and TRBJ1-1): DVKVTQSSRYLVKRTGEKVFLECVQDMDHENMFWYRQDPGLGLRLIYFSYDVKMKEKGDIPEGYSVSREKKERFSLILESASTNQTSMYLCASSLPGVEAFFGQGTRLTVV.

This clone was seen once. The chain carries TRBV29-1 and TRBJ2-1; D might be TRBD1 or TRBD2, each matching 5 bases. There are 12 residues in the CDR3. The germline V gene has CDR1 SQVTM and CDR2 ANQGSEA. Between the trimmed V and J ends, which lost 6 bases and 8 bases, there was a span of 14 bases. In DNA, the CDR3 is TGCAGCGTCCTACCGAGGGGCTATGAGCAGTTCTTC. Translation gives CSVLPRGYEQFF.

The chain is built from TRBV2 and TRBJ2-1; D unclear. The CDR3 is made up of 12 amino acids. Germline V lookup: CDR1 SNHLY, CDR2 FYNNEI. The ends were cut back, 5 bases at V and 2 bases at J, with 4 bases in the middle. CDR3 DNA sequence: TGTGCCAGCAGTAAAACCTACAATGAGCAGTTCTTC. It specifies CASSKTYNEQFF.

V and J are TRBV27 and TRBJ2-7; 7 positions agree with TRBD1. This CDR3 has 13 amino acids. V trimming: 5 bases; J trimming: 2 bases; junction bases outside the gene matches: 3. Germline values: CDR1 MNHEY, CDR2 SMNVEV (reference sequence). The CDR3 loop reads CASSRQGPYEQYF. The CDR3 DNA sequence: TGTGCCAGCAGTAGACAGGGACCCTACGAGCAGTACTTC.

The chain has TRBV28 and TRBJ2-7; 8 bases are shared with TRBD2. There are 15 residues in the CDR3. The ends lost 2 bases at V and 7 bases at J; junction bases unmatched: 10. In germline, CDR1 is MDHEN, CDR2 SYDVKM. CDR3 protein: CASSLTSGPTREQYF. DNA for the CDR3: TGTGCCAGCAGTTTAACTAGCGGCCCAACCCGGGAGCAGTACTTC.

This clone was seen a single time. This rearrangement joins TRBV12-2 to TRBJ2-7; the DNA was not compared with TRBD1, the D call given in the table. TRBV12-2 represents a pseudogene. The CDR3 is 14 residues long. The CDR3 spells CASRPRDRGYEQYF. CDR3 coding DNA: TGTGCAAGTCGCCCACGGGACAGGGGCTACGAGCAGTACTTC.

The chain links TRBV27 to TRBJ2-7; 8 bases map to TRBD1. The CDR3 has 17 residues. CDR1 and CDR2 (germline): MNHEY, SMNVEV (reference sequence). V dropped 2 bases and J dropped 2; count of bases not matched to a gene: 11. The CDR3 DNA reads TGTGCCAGCAGTTTAACGCTCCGGACAGGGAATGCCTACGAGCAGTACTTC. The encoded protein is CASSLTLRTGNAYEQYF.

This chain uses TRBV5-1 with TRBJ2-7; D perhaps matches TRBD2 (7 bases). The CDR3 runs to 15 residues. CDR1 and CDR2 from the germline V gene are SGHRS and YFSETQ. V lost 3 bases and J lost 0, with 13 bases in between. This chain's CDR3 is CASSSTGGSSYEQYF. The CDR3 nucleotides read TGCGCCAGCAGCTCGACAGGCGGGAGCTCCTACGAGCAGTACTTC.

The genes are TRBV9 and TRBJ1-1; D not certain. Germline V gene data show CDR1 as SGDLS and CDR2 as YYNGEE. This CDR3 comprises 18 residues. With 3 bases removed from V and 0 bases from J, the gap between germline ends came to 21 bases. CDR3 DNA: TGTGCCAGCAGCGCCTCAGATAGGGAGGGCTTTATGAACACTGAAGCTTTCTTT. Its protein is CASSASDREGFMNTEAFF.

CDR3 DNA: TGTGCCAGCAGCTTAGGATTAGCGGGAGTAGTTGAGCAGTTCTTC. The encoded protein is CASSLGLAGVVEQFF. The genes are TRBV7-6 and TRBJ2-1, with 9 bases identical to TRBD2. The germline CDR1 and CDR2 sequences are SGHVS and FNYEAQ. The V gene end was trimmed by 1 base and the J gene end by 9 bases; junction bases not matched to a gene: 7. The CDR3 spans 15 residues.

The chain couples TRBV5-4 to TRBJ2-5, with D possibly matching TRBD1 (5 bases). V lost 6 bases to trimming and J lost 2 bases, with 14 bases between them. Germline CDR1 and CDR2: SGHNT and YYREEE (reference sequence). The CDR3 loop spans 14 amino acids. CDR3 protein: CASTPEQDQETQYF. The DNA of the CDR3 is TGTGCCAGCACCCCCGAACAGGATCAAGAGACCCAGTACTTC. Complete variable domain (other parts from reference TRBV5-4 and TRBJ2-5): ETGVTQSPTHLIKTRGQQVTLRCSSQSGHNTVSWYQQALGQGPQFIFQYYREEENGRGNFPPRFSGLQFPNYSSELNVNALELDDSALYLCASTPEQDQETQYFGPGTRLLVL.